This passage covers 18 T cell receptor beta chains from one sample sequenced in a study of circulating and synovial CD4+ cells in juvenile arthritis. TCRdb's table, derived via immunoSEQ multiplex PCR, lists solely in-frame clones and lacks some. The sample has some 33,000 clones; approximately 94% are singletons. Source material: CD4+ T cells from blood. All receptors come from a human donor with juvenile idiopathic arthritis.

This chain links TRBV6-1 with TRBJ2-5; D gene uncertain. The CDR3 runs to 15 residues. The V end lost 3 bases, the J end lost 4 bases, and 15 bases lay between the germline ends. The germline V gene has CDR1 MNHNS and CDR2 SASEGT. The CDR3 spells CASSDLTSQPETQYF. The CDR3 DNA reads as TGTGCCAGCAGTGATCTGACAAGTCAACCAGAGACCCAGTACTTC.

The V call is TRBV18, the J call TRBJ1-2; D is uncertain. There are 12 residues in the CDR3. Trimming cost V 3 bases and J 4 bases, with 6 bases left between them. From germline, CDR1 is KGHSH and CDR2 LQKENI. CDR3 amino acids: CASSPAGYGYTF. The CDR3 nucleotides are TGTGCCAGCTCACCGGCAGGCTATGGCTACACCTTC.

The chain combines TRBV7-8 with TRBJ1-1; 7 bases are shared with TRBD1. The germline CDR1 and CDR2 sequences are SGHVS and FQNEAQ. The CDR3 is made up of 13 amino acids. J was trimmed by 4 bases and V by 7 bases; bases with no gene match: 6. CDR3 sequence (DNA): TGTGCCAGCAAGAAGGGGGCGACCACTGAAGCTTTCTTT. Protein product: CASKKGATTEAFF.

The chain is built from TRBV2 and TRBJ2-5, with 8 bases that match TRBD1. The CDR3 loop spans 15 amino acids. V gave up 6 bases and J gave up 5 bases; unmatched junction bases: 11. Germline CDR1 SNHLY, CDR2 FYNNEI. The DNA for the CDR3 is TGTGCCAGCAGCGGTGGACAGGGCGTGTGGGAGACCCAGTACTTC. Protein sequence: CASSGGQGVWETQYF.

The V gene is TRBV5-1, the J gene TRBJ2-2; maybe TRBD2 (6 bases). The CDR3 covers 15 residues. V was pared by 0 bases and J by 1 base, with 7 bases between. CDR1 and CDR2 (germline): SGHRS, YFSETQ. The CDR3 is CASSLGSGNTGELFF. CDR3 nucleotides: TGCGCCAGCAGCTTGGGTAGCGGGAACACCGGGGAGCTGTTTTTT.

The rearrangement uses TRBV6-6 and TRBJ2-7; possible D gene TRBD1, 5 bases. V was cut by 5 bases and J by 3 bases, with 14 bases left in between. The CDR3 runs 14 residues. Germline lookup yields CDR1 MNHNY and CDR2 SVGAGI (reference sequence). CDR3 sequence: CASSLDSSFYEQYF. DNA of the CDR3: TGTGCCAGCAGTCTAGACAGTTCATTCTACGAGCAGTACTTC.

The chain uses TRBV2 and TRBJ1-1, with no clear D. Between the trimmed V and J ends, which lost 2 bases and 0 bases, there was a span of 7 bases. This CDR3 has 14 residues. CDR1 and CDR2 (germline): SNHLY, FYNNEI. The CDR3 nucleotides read TGTGCCAGCAGTGAACAACAGATGAACACTGAAGCTTTCTTT. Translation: CASSEQQMNTEAFF.

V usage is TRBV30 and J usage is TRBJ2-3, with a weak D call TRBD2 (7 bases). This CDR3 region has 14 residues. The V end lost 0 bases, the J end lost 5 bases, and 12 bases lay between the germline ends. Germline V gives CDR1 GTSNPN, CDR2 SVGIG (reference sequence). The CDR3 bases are TGTGCCTGGAGTGTAGGGGGGGGGCTAGATACGCAGTATTTT. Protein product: CAWSVGGGLDTQYF.

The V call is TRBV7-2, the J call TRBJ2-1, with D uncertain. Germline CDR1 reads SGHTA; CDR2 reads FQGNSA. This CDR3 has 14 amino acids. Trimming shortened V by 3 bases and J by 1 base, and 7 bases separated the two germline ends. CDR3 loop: CASSFTRSYNEQFF. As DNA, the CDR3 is TGTGCCAGCAGCTTCACCCGGTCCTACAATGAGCAGTTCTTC.

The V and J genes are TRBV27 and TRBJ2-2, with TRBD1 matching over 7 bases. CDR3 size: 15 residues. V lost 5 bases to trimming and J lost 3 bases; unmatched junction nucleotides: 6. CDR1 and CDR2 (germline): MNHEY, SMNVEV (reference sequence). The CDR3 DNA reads TGTGCCAGCAGTCTACCGGGACAGTACACCGGGGAGCTGTTTTTT. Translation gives CASSLPGQYTGELFF.

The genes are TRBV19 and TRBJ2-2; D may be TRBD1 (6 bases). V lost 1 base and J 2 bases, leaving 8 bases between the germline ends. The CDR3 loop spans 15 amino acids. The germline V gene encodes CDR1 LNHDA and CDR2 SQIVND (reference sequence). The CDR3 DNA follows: TGTGCCAGTAGTATAGGGACAGTAAACACCGGGGAGCTGTTTTTT. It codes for CASSIGTVNTGELFF.

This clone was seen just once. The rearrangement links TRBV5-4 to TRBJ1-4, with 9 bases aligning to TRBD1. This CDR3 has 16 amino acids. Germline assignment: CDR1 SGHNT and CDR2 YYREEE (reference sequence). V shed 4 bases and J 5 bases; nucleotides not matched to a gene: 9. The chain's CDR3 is CASSPTTGGGNEKLFF. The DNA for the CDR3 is TGTGCCAGCAGCCCTACAACAGGGGGCGGGAATGAAAAACTGTTTTTT.

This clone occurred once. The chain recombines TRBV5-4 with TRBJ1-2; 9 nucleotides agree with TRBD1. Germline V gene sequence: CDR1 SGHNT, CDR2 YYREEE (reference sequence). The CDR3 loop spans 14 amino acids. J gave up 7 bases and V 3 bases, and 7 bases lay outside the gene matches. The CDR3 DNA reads TGTGCCAGCAGCTCTCCGGGACAGGGAGTTGGCTACACCTTC. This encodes CASSSPGQGVGYTF. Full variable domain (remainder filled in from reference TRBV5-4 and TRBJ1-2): ETGVTQSPTHLIKTRGQQVTLRCSSQSGHNTVSWYQQALGQGPQFIFQYYREEENGRGNFPPRFSGLQFPNYSSELNVNALELDDSALYLCASSSPGQGVGYTFGSGTRLTVV.

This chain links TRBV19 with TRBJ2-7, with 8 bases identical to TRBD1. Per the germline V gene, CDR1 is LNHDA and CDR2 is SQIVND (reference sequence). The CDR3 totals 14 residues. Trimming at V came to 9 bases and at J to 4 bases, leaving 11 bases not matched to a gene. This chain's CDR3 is CASRDRSMGYEQYF. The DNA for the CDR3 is TGTGCCAGCCGGGACAGGTCGATGGGGTACGAGCAGTACTTC.

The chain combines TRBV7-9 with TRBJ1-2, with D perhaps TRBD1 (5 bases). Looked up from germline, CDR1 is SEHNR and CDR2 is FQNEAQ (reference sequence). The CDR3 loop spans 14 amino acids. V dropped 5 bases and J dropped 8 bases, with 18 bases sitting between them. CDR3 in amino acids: CASSRDRILGGYTF. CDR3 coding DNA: TGTGCCAGCAGCCGAGACAGAATTCTGGGGGGCTACACCTTC.

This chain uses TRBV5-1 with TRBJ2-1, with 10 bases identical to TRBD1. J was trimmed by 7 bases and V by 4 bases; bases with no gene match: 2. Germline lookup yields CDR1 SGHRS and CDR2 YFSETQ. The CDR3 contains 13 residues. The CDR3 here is CASSPDRGNEQFF. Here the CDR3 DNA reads TGCGCCAGCAGCCCGGACAGGGGGAATGAGCAGTTCTTC.

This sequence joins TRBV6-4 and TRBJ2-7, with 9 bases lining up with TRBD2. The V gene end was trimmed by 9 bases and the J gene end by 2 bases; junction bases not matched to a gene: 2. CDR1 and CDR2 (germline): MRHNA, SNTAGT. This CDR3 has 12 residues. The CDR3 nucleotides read TGTGCCAGACTAGCGGGTCCCTACGAGCAGTACTTC. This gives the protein CARLAGPYEQYF.

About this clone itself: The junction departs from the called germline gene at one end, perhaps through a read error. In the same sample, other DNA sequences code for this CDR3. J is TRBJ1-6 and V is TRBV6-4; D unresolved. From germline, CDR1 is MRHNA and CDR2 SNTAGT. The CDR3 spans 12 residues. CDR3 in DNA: TGTGCCAGCAGTGAAGCCAATTCCCCCCTCCACTTT. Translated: CASSEANSPLHF.